This paragraph reports one T cell receptor beta chain. This sample was included in a study of blood T cell repertoires in COVID-19. Study-wide background: Donors in the United States, Italy and Spain gave samples during acute or convalescent COVID-19. PBMCs, B-cell-depleted T cells, or T cells were the source of the cDNA or gDNA that made up the material.

Source study methods: By means of reference gene primer amplification, nucleated cell counts were estimated. Profiled with immunoSEQ multiplex PCR; TCRdb holds only in-frame clones, not every one. V and J calls and clone size are given by that table; D and trimming were obtained from the DNA. The sample consists of 110,000 or so clones, 70% to 90% of them appearing once. CDR1 MNHEY and CDR2 SMNVEV come from the germline V gene (reference sequence). V was clipped by 6 bases and J by 0 bases, with 11 bases between them. The CDR3 extends over 14 amino acids. The J gene is TRBJ1-2, the V gene TRBV27, with D possibly matching TRBD1 (5 bases). Material: peripheral blood. The clonotype was recovered from a man between 65 and 79 years old who had recovered from COVID-19. The CDR3 bases are TGTGCCAGCAGATTTACAGGCTCTAACTATGGCTACACCTTC. Translating it yields CASRFTGSNYGYTF.